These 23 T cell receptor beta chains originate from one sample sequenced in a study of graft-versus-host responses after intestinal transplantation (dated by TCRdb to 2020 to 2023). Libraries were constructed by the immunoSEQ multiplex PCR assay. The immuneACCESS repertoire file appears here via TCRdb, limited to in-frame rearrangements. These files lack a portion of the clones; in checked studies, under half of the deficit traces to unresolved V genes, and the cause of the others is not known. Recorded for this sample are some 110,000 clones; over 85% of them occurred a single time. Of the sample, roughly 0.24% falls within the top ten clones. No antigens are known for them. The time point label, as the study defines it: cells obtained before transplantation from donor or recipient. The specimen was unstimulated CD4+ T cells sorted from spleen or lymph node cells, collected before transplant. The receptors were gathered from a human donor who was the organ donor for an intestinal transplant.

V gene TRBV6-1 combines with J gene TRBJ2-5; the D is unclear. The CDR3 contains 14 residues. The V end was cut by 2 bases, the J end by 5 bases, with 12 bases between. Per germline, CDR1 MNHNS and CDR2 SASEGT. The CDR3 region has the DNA TGTGCCAGCAGTGAAATCTATTTGTGGGAGACCCAGTACTTC. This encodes CASSEIYLWETQYF.

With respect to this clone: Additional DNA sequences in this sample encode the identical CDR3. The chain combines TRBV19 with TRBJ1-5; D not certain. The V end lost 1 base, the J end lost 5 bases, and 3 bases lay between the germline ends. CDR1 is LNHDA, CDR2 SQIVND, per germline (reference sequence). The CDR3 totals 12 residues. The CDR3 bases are TGTGCCAGTAGTATAGTAGATCAGCCCCAGCATTTT. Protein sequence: CASSIVDQPQHF.

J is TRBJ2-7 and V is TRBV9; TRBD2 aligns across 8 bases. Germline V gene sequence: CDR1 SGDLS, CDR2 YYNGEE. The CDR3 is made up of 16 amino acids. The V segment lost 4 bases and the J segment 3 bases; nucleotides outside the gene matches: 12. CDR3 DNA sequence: TGTGCCAGCAGCTTACGGGGGGAGCGGGGGATCTACGAGCAGTACTTC. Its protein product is CASSLRGERGIYEQYF.

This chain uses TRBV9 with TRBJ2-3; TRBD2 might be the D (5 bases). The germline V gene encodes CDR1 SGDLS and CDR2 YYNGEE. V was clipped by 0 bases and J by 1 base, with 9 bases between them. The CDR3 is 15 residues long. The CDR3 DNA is TGTGCCAGCAGCGTAGCAGCGGACCGCACAGATACGCAGTATTTT. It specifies CASSVAADRTDTQYF.

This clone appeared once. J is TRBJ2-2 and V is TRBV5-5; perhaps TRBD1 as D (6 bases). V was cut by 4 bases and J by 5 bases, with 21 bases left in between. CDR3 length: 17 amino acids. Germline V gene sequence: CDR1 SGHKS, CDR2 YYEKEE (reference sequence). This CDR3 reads CASSQLGGLGVTGELFF. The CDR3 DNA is TGTGCCAGCAGCCAATTAGGGGGTTTAGGTGTGACCGGGGAGCTGTTTTTT.

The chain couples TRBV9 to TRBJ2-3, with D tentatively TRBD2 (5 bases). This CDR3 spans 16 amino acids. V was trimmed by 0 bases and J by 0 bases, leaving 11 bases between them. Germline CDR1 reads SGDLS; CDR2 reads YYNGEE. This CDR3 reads CASSVGGGFSTDTQYF. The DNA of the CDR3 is TGTGCCAGCAGCGTAGGAGGAGGATTCAGCACAGATACGCAGTATTTT.

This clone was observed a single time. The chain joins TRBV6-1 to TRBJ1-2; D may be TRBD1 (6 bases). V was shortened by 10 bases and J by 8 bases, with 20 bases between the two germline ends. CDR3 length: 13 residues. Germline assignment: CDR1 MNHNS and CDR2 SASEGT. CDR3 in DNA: TGTGCCACCCTAGGTACAGGGACGGGCGGCTACACCTTC. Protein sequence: CATLGTGTGGYTF.

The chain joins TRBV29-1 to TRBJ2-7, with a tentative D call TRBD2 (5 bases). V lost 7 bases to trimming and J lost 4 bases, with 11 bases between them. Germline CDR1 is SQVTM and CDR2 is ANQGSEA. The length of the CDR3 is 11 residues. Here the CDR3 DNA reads TGCAGCGCGGGAACCGATTACGAGCAGTACTTC. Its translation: CSAGTDYEQYF.

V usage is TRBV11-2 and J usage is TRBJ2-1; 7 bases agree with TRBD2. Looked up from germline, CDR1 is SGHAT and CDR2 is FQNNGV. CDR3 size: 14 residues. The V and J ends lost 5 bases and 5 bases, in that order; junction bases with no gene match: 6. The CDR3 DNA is TGTGCCAGCAGCCTTACTAGCGTCCACAATGAGCAGTTCTTC. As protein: CASSLTSVHNEQFF.

CDR3 nucleotide sequence: TGTGCCAGCAGTGAAGCGCCTGGGGGCCCGGGGCTCTACGAGCAGTACTTC. This gives the protein CASSEAPGGPGLYEQYF. V gene TRBV2 combines with J gene TRBJ2-7, with D possibly being TRBD1 (6 bases). The CDR3 spans 17 residues. V was trimmed by 0 bases and J by 3 bases, leaving 18 bases between them. Germline lookup yields CDR1 SNHLY and CDR2 FYNNEI.

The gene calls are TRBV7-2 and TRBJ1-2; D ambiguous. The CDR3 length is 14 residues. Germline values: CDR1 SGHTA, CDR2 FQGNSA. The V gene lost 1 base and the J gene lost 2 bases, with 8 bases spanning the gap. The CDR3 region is CASSLDGRNYGYTF. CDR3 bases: TGTGCCAGCAGCTTAGACGGCAGGAACTATGGCTACACCTTC.

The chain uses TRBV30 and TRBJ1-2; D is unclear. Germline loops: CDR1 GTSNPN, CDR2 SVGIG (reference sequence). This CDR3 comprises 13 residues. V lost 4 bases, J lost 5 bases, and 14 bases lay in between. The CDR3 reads CAWKRKTEYGYTF. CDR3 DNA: TGTGCCTGGAAGCGAAAGACCGAATATGGCTACACCTTC.

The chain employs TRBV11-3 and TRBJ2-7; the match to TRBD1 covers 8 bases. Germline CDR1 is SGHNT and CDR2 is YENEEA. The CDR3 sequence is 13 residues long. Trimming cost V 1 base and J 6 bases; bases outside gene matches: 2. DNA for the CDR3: TGTGCCAGCAGCTTAGTAGGACAGGGCGAGCAGTACTTC. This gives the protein CASSLVGQGEQYF. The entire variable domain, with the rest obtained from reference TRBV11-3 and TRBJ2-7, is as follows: EAGVVQSPRYKIIEKKQPVAFWCNPISGHNTLYWYLQNLGQGPELLIRYENEEAVDDSQLPKDRFSAERLKGVDSTLKIQPAELGDSAVYLCASSLVGQGEQYFGPGTRLTVT.

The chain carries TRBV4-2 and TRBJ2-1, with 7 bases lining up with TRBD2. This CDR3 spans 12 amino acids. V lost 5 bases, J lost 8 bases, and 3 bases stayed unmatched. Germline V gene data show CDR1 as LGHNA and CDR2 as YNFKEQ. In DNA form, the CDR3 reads TGTGCCAGCAGCTCCCGGGAGGATGAGCAGTTCTTC. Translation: CASSSREDEQFF.

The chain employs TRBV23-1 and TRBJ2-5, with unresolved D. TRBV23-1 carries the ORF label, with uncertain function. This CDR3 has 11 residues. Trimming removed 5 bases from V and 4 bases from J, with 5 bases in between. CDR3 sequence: CASSTGETQYF. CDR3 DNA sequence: TGCGCCAGCAGTACCGGAGAGACCCAGTACTTC.

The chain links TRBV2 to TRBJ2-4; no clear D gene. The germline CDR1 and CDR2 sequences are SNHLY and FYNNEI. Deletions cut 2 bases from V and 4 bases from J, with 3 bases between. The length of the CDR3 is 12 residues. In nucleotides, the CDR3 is TGTGCCAGCAGTGAAACTAAAAACATTCAGTACTTC. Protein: CASSETKNIQYF.

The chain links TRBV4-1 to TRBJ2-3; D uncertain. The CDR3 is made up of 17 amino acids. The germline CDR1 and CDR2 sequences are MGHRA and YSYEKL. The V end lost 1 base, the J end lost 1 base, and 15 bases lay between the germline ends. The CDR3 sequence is CASSQGLTGTRTDTQYF. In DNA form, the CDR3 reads TGCGCCAGCAGCCAAGGGCTTACCGGCACTCGCACAGATACGCAGTATTTT.

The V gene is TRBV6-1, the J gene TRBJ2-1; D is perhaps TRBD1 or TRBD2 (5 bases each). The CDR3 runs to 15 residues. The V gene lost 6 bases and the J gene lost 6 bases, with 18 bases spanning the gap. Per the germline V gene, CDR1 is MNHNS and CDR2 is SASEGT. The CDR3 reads CASRYGTSPLNEQFF. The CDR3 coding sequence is TGTGCCAGCAGATATGGGACGAGCCCTCTCAATGAGCAGTTCTTC.

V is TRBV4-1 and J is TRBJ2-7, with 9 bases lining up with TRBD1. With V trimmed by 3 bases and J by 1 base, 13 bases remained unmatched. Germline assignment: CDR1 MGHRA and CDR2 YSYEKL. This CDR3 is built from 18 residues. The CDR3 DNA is TGCGCCAGCAGCCAGGAGGGACAGGGTCCCCTGATGTCCTACGAGCAGTACTTC. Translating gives CASSQEGQGPLMSYEQYF.

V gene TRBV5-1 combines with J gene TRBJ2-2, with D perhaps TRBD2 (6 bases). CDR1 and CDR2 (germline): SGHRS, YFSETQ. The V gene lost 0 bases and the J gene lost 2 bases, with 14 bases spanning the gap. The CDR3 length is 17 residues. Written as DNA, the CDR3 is TGCGCCAGCAGCTTGGGGGCCGGGGGATACAACACCGGGGAGCTGTTTTTT. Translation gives CASSLGAGGYNTGELFF.

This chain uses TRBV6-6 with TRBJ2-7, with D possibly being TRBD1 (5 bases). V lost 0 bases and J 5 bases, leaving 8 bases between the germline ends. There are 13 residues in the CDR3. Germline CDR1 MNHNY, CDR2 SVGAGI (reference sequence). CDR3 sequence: CASSYSAGNEQYF. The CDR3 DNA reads TGTGCCAGCAGTTACTCGGCAGGGAACGAGCAGTACTTC.

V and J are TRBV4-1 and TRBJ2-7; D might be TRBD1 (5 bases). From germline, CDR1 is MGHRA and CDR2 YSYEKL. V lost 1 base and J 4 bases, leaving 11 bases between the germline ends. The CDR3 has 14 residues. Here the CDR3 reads CASSQGGSPYEQYF. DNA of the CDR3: TGCGCCAGCAGCCAAGGGGGCTCGCCTTACGAGCAGTACTTC.

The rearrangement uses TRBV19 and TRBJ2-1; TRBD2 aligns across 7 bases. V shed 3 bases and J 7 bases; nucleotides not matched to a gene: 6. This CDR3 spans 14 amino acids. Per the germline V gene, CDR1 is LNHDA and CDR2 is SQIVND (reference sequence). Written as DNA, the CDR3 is TGTGCCAGTAGTATTTCGGGACTACTAAATGAGCAGTTCTTC. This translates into CASSISGLLNEQFF. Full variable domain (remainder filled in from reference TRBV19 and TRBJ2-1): DGGITQSPKYLFRKEGQNVTLSCEQNLNHDAMYWYRQDPGQGLRLIYYSQIVNDFQKGDIAEGYSVSREKKESFPLTVTSAQKNPTAFYLCASSISGLLNEQFFGPGTRLTVL.